This T cell receptor (beta chain) was captured by sequencing in a study of tumor-infiltrating lymphocytes in primary liver carcinoma. Overall study: Resection treated the patients' primary liver carcinoma. Study results and limitations: Tumor-adjacent and tumor-blood pairs displayed less overlap than did pairs of tumor regions.

V was clipped by 7 bases and J by 1 base, with 10 bases between them. Germline V gene sequence: CDR1 MNHEY, CDR2 SVGAGI. The CDR3 runs to 13 residues. cDNA specific to TCR beta was made from around 450 ng of total RNA, with a constant-region primer employed for priming. Slightly modified ARM-PCR served as the procedure for the TCR beta libraries. These libraries came from three rounds of nested multiplex PCR. TRBV1-TRBV30 forward primers paired with a C-beta reverse primer were used in the first two PCR rounds, which ran approximately 10 cycles each. TCRdb passed the multiplex PCR reads through MiXCR, listing each CDR3 protein once. The sample includes about 320,000 distinct CDR3 sequences, roughly two thirds of them seen just once. It was unsorted whole blood that yielded blood RNA, and germline DNA was also extracted. Chronic HBV infection, which was untreated, was present in the patients. On this clonotype itself: Its target is unknown.

This chain joins TRBV6-5 and TRBJ1-1; possibly TRBD1 for D (5 bases). The source of this sequence is a man aged 40-55 years with primary liver carcinoma and hepatitis B virus infection. Sequencing used peripheral blood. The DNA for the CDR3 is TGTGCCAGCAATAGGACACCGAACACTGAAGCTTTCTTT. Translated, it gives CASNRTPNTEAFF.